This T cell receptor beta chain was retrieved from a study of Graves' ophthalmopathy and Graves' hyperthyroidism. Study background: Before any treatment was given, at initial diagnosis, peripheral blood was collected.

This clonotype was detected many times. RNA transcripts provided the template for amplifying TCR beta CDR3 regions. Following a first-round RT-PCR that used HTBI primers, a second-round multiplex PCR was carried out. A single record per CDR3 protein comes from TCRdb applying MiXCR to the multiplex PCR reads. Of about 390,000 distinct CDR3 sequences in the sample, 17% are singletons; the top ten hold 2% to 2.5%. Exclusion covered patients with other autoimmune diseases or uncontrolled infections (as well as pregnancy or lactation). Germline V CDR1 and CDR2: MNHNY, SVGAGI (reference sequence). CDR3 size: 15 residues. Between the trimmed V and J ends, which lost 5 bases and 6 bases, there was a span of 19 bases.

This TCR was sampled from an adult woman with stable Graves' hyperthyroidism. The source material was peripheral blood. The V and J genes are TRBV6-6 and TRBJ1-1, with a possible D match to TRBD1 (5 bases). The CDR3 sequence: CASSPKEAGPSEAFF. The CDR3 bases are TGTGCCAGCAGTCCCAAGGAGGCAGGGCCGTCTGAAGCTTTCTTT.